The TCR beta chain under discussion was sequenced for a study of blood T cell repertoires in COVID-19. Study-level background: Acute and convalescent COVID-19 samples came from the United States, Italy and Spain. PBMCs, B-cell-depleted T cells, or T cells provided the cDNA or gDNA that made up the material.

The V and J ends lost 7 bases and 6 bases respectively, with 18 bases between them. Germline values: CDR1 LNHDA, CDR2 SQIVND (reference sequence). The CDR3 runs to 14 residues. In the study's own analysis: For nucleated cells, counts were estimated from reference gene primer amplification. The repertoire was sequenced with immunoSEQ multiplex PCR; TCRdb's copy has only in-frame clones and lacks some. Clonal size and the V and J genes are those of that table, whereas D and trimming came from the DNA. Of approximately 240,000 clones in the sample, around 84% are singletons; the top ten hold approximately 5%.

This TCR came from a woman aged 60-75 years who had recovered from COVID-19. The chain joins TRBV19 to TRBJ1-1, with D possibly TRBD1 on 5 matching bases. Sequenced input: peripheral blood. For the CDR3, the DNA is TGTGCCAGTACCCGAAGGGCAGGGCCCGCTGAAGCTTTCTTT. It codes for CASTRRAGPAEAFF.